The 32 T cell receptor beta chains presented below share a single source sample, sequenced in a study of T cell responses to AZD1222 COVID-19 vaccine. Profiled with immunoSEQ multiplex PCR; TCRdb holds only in-frame clones, not every one. The sample lists around 84,000 clones, over 75% seen once, with about 9.4% in the top ten. The material sequenced was peripheral blood, taken 28 days after the second AZD1222 dose. The receptors originated from an adult who received the AZD1222 COVID-19 vaccine.

This chain connects TRBV29-1 to TRBJ2-2; the D gene is possibly TRBD2 (5 bases). The CDR3 totals 14 residues. In germline, CDR1 is SQVTM, CDR2 ANQGSEA. The V end lost 6 bases, the J end lost 4 bases, and 15 bases lay between the germline ends. The CDR3 DNA reads TGCAGCGTGGGTGGAGGCGGAATCACCGGGGAGCTGTTTTTT. Protein sequence: CSVGGGGITGELFF.

The chain has TRBV6-1 and TRBJ1-3; TRBD1 is a possible D gene (5 bases). There are 15 residues in the CDR3. In germline, CDR1 is MNHNS, CDR2 SASEGT. V was shortened by 2 bases and J by 2 bases, with 10 bases between the two germline ends. This CDR3 reads CASSEQGLPGNTIYF. As DNA, the CDR3 is TGTGCCAGCAGTGAACAGGGTCTTCCTGGAAACACCATATATTTT.

The chain joins TRBV28 to TRBJ2-7; D may be TRBD1 (6 bases). Germline-derived CDR1 and CDR2 are MDHEN and SYDVKM. The length of the CDR3 is 15 residues. V was pared by 5 bases and J by 0 bases, with 14 bases between. The chain's CDR3 is CASSPTGKRSYEQYF. The DNA of the CDR3 is TGTGCCAGCAGTCCCACAGGGAAGCGCTCCTACGAGCAGTACTTC.

The rearrangement links TRBV3-1 (or the pseudogene TRBV3-2) to TRBJ1-1; D perhaps matches TRBD1 (6 bases). CDR1 LGHDT and CDR2 YNNKEL come from the germline V gene (reference sequence). The CDR3 runs 17 residues. V was shortened by 2 bases and J by 0 bases, with 16 bases between the two germline ends. The CDR3 is CASSQSSYGGLNTEAFF. The CDR3 region has the DNA TGTGCCAGCAGCCAATCCTCCTATGGGGGCTTGAACACTGAAGCTTTCTTT.

The chain combines TRBV18 with TRBJ2-5; 10 nucleotides match TRBD1. The germline V gene has CDR1 KGHSH and CDR2 LQKENI. The V gene end was trimmed by 3 bases and the J gene end by 1 base; junction bases not matched to a gene: 5. The CDR3 totals 16 residues. CDR3 amino acids: CASSPGTGAIQETQYF. In nucleotides, the CDR3 is TGTGCCAGCTCACCTGGGACAGGGGCCATCCAAGAGACCCAGTACTTC.

The J gene is TRBJ2-5, the V gene TRBV14; 12 bases are shared with TRBD1. After removal of 4 bases from V and 7 bases from J, the junction contained 10 bases not matched to a gene. The CDR3 length is 16 residues. Germline V gives CDR1 SGHDN, CDR2 FVKESK. The CDR3 is CASSPRDRGRWGTQYF. DNA of the CDR3: TGTGCCAGCAGCCCCCGGGACAGGGGGCGCTGGGGGACCCAGTACTTC.

V is TRBV2 and J is TRBJ1-1, with a tentative D call TRBD1 (5 bases). Germline V gene sequence: CDR1 SNHLY, CDR2 FYNNEI. The CDR3 is 13 residues long. V was trimmed by 8 bases and J by 7 bases, leaving 17 bases between them. CDR3 loop: CASQELGGGEAFF. CDR3 nucleotides: TGTGCCAGCCAAGAGCTGGGGGGGGGTGAAGCTTTCTTT. The whole variable domain, filled in from reference TRBV2 and TRBJ1-1, reads EPEVTQTPSHQVTQMGQEVILRCVPISNHLYFYWYRQILGQKVEFLVSFYNNEISEKSEIFDDQFSVERPDGSNFTLKIRSTKLEDSAMYFCASQELGGGEAFFGQGTRLTVV.

The gene calls are TRBV18 and TRBJ1-2; D is ambiguous. Germline values: CDR1 KGHSH, CDR2 LQKENI. The CDR3 consists of 11 residues. V shed 5 bases and J shed 8 bases, with 9 bases lying between them. The CDR3 here is CASSGSWGYTF. CDR3 nucleotide sequence: TGTGCCAGCTCAGGCAGTTGGGGCTACACCTTC.

The genes are TRBV19 and TRBJ1-1; D gene ambiguous. This CDR3 region has 15 residues. V was cut by 5 bases and J by 2 bases, with 15 bases left in between. Germline assignment: CDR1 LNHDA and CDR2 SQIVND (reference sequence). CDR3 in amino acids: CASSSLLWENTEAFF. For the CDR3, the DNA is TGTGCCAGTAGTTCTCTATTATGGGAAAACACTGAAGCTTTCTTT.

The chain links TRBV5-6 to TRBJ1-2, with D perhaps TRBD1 (5 bases). V lost 0 bases and J lost 1, with 13 bases in between. Germline assignment: CDR1 SGHDT and CDR2 YYEEEE. The CDR3 consists of 16 residues. The CDR3 DNA sequence: TGTGCCAGCAGCTTGGGAGTAGGGGATTTTAACTATGGCTACACCTTC. Amino acids: CASSLGVGDFNYGYTF. Supplemented by reference TRBV5-6 and TRBJ1-2, the full variable domain reads DAGVTQSPTHLIKTRGQQVTLRCSPKSGHDTVSWYQQALGQGPQFIFQYYEEEERQRGNFPDRFSGHQFPNYSSELNVNALLLGDSALYLCASSLGVGDFNYGYTFGSGTRLTVV.

The chain joins TRBV6-5 to TRBJ1-2, with D possibly TRBD1 on 6 matching bases. Trimming cost V 5 bases and J 6 bases, with 13 bases left between them. The CDR3 length is 13 residues. Germline V gives CDR1 MNHEY, CDR2 SVGAGI. The CDR3, as DNA: TGTGCCAGCAGTACCGGGACATCCCATGGCTACACCTTC. Protein product: CASSTGTSHGYTF.

The V and J genes are TRBV11-2 and TRBJ2-7; D is perhaps TRBD1 or TRBD2 (5 bases each). CDR1 and CDR2 (germline): SGHAT, FQNNGV. The CDR3 extends over 13 amino acids. The V gene lost 4 bases and the J gene lost 9 bases, with 16 bases spanning the gap. The CDR3 DNA sequence: TGTGCCAGCAGCTCCGCCGGGGACCTCGGGCAGTACTTC. Translated, it gives CASSSAGDLGQYF. Full variable domain (outside the CDR3, taken from reference TRBV11-2 and TRBJ2-7): EAGVAQSPRYKIIEKRQSVAFWCNPISGHATLYWYQQILGQGPKLLIQFQNNGVVDDSQLPKDRFSAERLKGVDSTLKIQPAKLEDSAVYLCASSSAGDLGQYFGPGTRLTVT.

The V and J genes are TRBV28 and TRBJ1-4; D might be TRBD1 (6 bases). V lost 3 bases and J lost 7, with 15 bases in between. The CDR3 has 15 residues. CDR1 and CDR2 (germline): MDHEN, SYDVKM. This chain's CDR3 is CASSFQTGSGEKLFF. The CDR3 coding sequence is TGTGCCAGCAGTTTTCAGACAGGCTCCGGTGAAAAACTGTTTTTT.

This clone has just a few counts. This chain links TRBV10-1 with TRBJ2-1; 7 bases fit TRBD1. The length of the CDR3 is 14 residues. Trimming removed 0 bases from V and 7 bases from J; junction bases left unmatched: 3. Germline V gives CDR1 WNHNN, CDR2 SYGVQD (reference sequence). The CDR3 is CASSESGDRNEQFF. In DNA form, the CDR3 reads TGCGCCAGCAGTGAGTCCGGGGACAGAAATGAGCAGTTCTTC.

The gene calls are TRBV27 and TRBJ1-1, with D perhaps matching TRBD1 (6 bases). In germline, CDR1 is MNHEY, CDR2 SMNVEV (reference sequence). This CDR3 is 13 amino acids long. V was shortened by 5 bases and J by 7 bases, with 14 bases between the two germline ends. In DNA, the CDR3 is TGTGCCAGCAGTCGCAGGGACATAAGTGAAGCTTTCTTT. Translation gives CASSRRDISEAFF.

This clone appeared once. CDR3 amino acids: CASSLLAGSNEQFF. In DNA, the CDR3 is TGTGCCAGCAGCTTGTTAGCGGGGAGCAATGAGCAGTTCTTC. The gene calls are TRBV5-5 and TRBJ2-1, with 8 bases aligning to TRBD2. The CDR3 totals 14 residues. The V gene's germline CDR1 is SGHKS and CDR2 YYEKEE (reference sequence). Trimming took 1 base from V and 6 from J; bases not matched to a gene: 3.

The chain joins TRBV10-2 to TRBJ1-5, with TRBD1 matching over 7 bases. V was clipped by 7 bases and J by 4 bases; unmatched bases: 1. Per germline, CDR1 WSHSY and CDR2 SAAADI. This CDR3 spans 12 amino acids. CDR3: CASTTGNQPQHF. The DNA for the CDR3 is TGCGCCAGCACGACAGGGAATCAGCCCCAGCATTTT.

This sequence joins TRBV12-3 or TRBV12-4 and TRBJ1-1, with D maybe TRBD1 (5 bases). The CDR3 extends over 13 amino acids. V gave up 7 bases and J gave up 3 bases, with 12 bases separating them. The CDR3 nucleotides read TGTGCCAGCACCGTAGGGGTGGACACTGAAGCTTTCTTT. Amino acid sequence: CASTVGVDTEAFF.

The chain uses TRBV5-6 and TRBJ1-2; D is undetermined. The CDR3 has 14 amino acids. Trimming took off 1 base at V and 7 bases at J, with 14 bases between the two ends. Germline V gene data show CDR1 as SGHDT and CDR2 as YYEEEE. CDR3 sequence reads: CASSLQSGSVGYTF. CDR3 DNA: TGTGCCAGCAGCTTGCAGTCGGGCTCGGTTGGCTACACCTTC.

On this clone: The junction shows a germline mismatch at one end, possibly a read error. The rearrangement uses TRBV5-8 and TRBJ1-4; 11 bases map to TRBD1. The germline gives CDR1 SGHTS, CDR2 YDEGEE. The CDR3 has 15 amino acids. The CDR3 here is CASSLDGTGGEKLFF. Written as DNA, the CDR3 is TGTGCCAGCAGTTTGGACGGGACAGGGGGAGAAAAACTGTTTTTT.

This sequence joins TRBV11-2 and TRBJ1-3; 8 bases are a match to TRBD1. V was clipped by 5 bases and J by 3 bases; unmatched bases: 6. This CDR3 region has 15 residues. Per the germline V gene, CDR1 is SGHAT and CDR2 is FQNNGV. The CDR3 region is CASSESTGGGNTIYF. CDR3 sequence (DNA): TGTGCCAGCAGCGAGTCAACAGGGGGTGGAAACACCATATATTTT.

The rearrangement links TRBV7-9 to TRBJ2-3; no clear D. Per the germline V gene, CDR1 is SEHNR and CDR2 is FQNEAQ (reference sequence). The CDR3 sequence is 15 residues long. The V end lost 8 bases, the J end lost 6 bases, and 21 bases lay between the germline ends. CDR3 bases: TGTGCCAGCCCCGGTGGTCTCACACAAAGGGATACGCAGTATTTT. Its protein is CASPGGLTQRDTQYF.

The chain joins TRBV29-1 to TRBJ1-3, with 8 bases identical to TRBD1. The CDR3 is 14 residues long. Germline CDR1 SQVTM, CDR2 ANQGSEA. Trimming at V came to 4 bases and at J to 6 bases, leaving 8 bases not matched to a gene. The CDR3 sequence: CSVAALDRENTIYF. DNA for the CDR3: TGCAGCGTTGCCGCCCTGGACAGGGAAAACACCATATATTTT.

The V gene is TRBV19, the J gene TRBJ1-3; D might be TRBD1 (5 bases). This CDR3 has 14 residues. Germline V gene sequence: CDR1 LNHDA, CDR2 SQIVND (reference sequence). Trimming shortened V by 7 bases and J by 0 bases, and 10 bases separated the two germline ends. The CDR3 reads CASNPTDSGNTIYF. DNA for the CDR3: TGTGCCAGTAACCCGACAGACTCTGGAAACACCATATATTTT.

This clone was observed a handful of times. The chain links TRBV5-4 to TRBJ2-5; D remains unclear. The length of the CDR3 is 14 residues. Germline assignment: CDR1 SGHNT and CDR2 YYREEE (reference sequence). The V and J ends lost 10 bases and 6 bases respectively, with 22 bases between them. The CDR3 is CAYLNPAPHKTQYF. CDR3 coding DNA: TGTGCCTACTTAAACCCGGCGCCACACAAGACCCAGTACTTC.

V is TRBV4-1 and J is TRBJ1-4; D is uncertain. V was cut by 1 base and J by 1 base, with 4 bases left in between. The CDR3 sequence is 14 residues long. Germline CDR1 is MGHRA and CDR2 is YSYEKL. The CDR3 loop is CASSQGVTNEKLFF. DNA of the CDR3: TGCGCCAGCAGCCAAGGGGTAACTAATGAAAAACTGTTTTTT.

The chain employs TRBV10-3 and TRBJ2-3; the D gene is possibly TRBD1 (6 bases). The CDR3 spans 16 residues. Germline CDR1 and CDR2: ENHRY and SYGVKD. Trimming left V 5 bases short and J 2 bases short, with 17 bases between. The CDR3 DNA reads as TGTGCCATCAGTATGGCAGGGGCGGGCAACACAGATACGCAGTATTTT. Protein: CAISMAGAGNTDTQYF.

As to this clone: Germline is not matched at one junction end, which may reflect a read error. This chain joins TRBV7-2 and TRBJ1-1; D is unresolved. Germline lookup yields CDR1 SGHTA and CDR2 FQGNSA. The CDR3 has 11 residues. This CDR3 reads CASSETTGSVF. Here the CDR3 DNA reads TGTGCCAGCAGCGAGACGACCGGATCAGTTTTT.

CDR3: CASSIYREGYTF. The CDR3 bases are TGTGCCAGTAGTATATACCGGGAAGGCTACACCTTC. V is TRBV19 and J is TRBJ1-2; D is unclear. Germline-derived CDR1 and CDR2 are LNHDA and SQIVND (reference sequence). The CDR3 runs to 12 residues. Trimming left V 2 bases short and J 8 bases short, with 9 bases between.

This clone was observed a few times. The rearrangement uses TRBV11-2 and TRBJ2-7; 7 nucleotides align to TRBD1. The V and J ends lost 6 bases and 4 bases, in that order; junction bases with no gene match: 6. Germline V gene sequence: CDR1 SGHAT, CDR2 FQNNGV. The length of the CDR3 is 13 residues. CDR3 DNA sequence: TGTGCCAGCAGAGAAACAGGGGTATACGAGCAGTACTTC. Translated, it gives CASRETGVYEQYF.

This clone showed up just a few times. The rearrangement uses TRBV7-9 and TRBJ1-6, with D unclear. The V gene lost 1 base and the J gene lost 7 bases, with 2 bases spanning the gap. CDR3 length equals 12 residues. Germline V CDR1 and CDR2: SEHNR, FQNEAQ (reference sequence). The DNA for the CDR3 is TGTGCCAGCAGCTTAGACAATTCACCCCTCCACTTT. Amino acid sequence: CASSLDNSPLHF.

The V and J genes are TRBV12-1 and TRBJ1-1. TRBV12-1 is reported as a pseudogene. There are 15 residues in the CDR3. CDR3 loop: CASSAKGGPDTEAFF. CDR3 nucleotides: TGTGCCAGCAGCGCCAAAGGAGGGCCTGACACTGAAGCTTTCTTT.